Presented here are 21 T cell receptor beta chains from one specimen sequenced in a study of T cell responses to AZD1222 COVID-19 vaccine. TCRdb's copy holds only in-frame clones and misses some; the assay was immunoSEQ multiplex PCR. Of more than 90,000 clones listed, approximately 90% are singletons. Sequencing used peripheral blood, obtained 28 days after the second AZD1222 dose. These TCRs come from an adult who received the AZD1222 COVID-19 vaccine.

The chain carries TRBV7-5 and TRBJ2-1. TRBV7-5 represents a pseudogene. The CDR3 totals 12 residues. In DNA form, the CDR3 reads TGTGTCAGAAGCCCGTGGGGGTATGAGCAGTTCTTC. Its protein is CVRSPWGYEQFF.

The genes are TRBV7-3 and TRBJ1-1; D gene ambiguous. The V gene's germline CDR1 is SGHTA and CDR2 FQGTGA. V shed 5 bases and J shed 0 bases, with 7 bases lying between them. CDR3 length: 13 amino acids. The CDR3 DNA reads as TGTGCCAGCAGCGCCGCTATGAACACTGAAGCTTTCTTT. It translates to CASSAAMNTEAFF.

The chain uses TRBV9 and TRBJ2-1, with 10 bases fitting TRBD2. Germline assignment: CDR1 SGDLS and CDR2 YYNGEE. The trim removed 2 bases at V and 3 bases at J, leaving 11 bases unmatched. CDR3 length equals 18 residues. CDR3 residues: CASSVPRASGGNYNEQFF. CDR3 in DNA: TGTGCCAGCAGCGTCCCCCGGGCTAGCGGGGGTAACTACAATGAGCAGTTCTTC.

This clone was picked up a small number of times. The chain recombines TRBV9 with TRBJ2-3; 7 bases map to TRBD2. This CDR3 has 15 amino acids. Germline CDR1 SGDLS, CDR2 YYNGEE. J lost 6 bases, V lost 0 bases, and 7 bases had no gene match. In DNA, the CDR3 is TGTGCCAGCAGCGTAGCTTCCCGGACTAGTGATACGCAGTATTTT. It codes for CASSVASRTSDTQYF.

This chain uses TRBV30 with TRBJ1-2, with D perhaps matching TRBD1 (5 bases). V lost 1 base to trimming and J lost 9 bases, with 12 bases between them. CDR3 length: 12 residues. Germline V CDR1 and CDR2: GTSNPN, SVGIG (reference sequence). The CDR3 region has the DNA TGTGCCTGGAGTGGGGGCCCGGGGAGCTACACCTTC. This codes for CAWSGGPGSYTF. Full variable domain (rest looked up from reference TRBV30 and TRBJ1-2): SQTIHQWPATLVQPVGSPLSLECTVEGTSNPNLYWYRQAAGRGLQLLFYSVGIGQISSEVPQNLSASRPQDRQFILSSKKLLLSDSGFYLCAWSGGPGSYTFGSGTRLTVV.

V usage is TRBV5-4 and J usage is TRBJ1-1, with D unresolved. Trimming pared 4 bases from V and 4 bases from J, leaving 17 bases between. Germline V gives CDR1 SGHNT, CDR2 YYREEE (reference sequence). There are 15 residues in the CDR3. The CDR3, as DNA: TGTGCCAGCAGCACCTCCAGAGGGAGTACCACTGAAGCTTTCTTT. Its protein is CASSTSRGSTTEAFF.

CDR3 in amino acids: CASSQLAGGSYEQYF. CDR3 coding DNA: TGTGCCAGCAGCCAGCTAGCGGGAGGCTCCTACGAGCAGTACTTC. The chain has TRBV3-1 (or the pseudogene TRBV3-2) and TRBJ2-7; 11 bases match TRBD2. The CDR3 runs 15 residues. Per the germline V gene, CDR1 is LGHDT and CDR2 is YNNKEL (reference sequence). The V gene end was trimmed by 3 bases and the J gene end by 0 bases; junction bases not matched to a gene: 1.

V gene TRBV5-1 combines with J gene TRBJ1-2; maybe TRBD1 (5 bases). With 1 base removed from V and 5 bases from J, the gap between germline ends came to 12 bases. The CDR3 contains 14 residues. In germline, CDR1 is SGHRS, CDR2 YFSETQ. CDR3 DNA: TGCGCCAGCAGCTTGCAGGGATCGGAATATGGCTACACCTTC. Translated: CASSLQGSEYGYTF.

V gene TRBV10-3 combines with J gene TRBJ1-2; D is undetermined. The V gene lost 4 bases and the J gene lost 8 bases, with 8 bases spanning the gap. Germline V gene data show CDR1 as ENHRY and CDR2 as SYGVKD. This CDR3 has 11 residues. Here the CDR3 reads CAISVLEGYTF. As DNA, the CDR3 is TGTGCCATCAGTGTACTCGAAGGCTACACCTTC.

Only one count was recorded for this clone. The CDR3 protein is CASTLADTDTQYF. CDR3 nucleotide sequence: TGTGCCAGCACCTTAGCGGACACAGATACGCAGTATTTT. The genes are TRBV5-4 and TRBJ2-3, with D possibly being TRBD2 (6 bases). V dropped 6 bases and J dropped 2 bases, with 10 bases sitting between them. This CDR3 region has 13 residues. Per germline, CDR1 SGHNT and CDR2 YYREEE (reference sequence).

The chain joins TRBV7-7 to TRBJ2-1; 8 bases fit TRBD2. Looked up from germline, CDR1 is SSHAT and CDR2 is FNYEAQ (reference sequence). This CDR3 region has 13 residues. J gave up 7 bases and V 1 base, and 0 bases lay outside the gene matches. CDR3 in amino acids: CASSLVAGNEQFF. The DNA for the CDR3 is TGTGCCAGCAGCTTAGTAGCGGGGAATGAGCAGTTCTTC. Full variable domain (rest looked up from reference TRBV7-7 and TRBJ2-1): GAGVSQSPRYKVTKRGQDVTLRCDPISSHATLYWYQQALGQGPEFLTYFNYEAQPDKSGLPSDRFSAERPEGSISTLTIQRTEQRDSAMYRCASSLVAGNEQFFGPGTRLTVL.

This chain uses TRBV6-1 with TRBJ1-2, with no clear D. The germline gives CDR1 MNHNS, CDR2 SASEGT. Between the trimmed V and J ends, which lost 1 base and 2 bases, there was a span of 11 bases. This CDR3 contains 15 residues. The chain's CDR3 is CASSEEPVKNYGYTF. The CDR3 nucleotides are TGTGCCAGCAGTGAAGAGCCAGTCAAGAACTATGGCTACACCTTC.

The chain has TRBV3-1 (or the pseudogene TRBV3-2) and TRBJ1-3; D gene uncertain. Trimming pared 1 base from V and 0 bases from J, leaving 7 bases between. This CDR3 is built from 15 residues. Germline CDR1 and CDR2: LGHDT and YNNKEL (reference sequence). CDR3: CASSQASISGNTIYF. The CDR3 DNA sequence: TGTGCCAGCAGCCAAGCCTCCATCTCTGGAAACACCATATATTTT.

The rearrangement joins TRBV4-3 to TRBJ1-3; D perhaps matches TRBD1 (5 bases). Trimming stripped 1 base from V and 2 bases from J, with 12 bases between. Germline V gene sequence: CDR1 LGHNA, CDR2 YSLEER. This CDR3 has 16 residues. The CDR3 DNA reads TGCGCCAGCAGCCAAGGTGTTTCGGGGGCTGGAAACACCATATATTTT. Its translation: CASSQGVSGAGNTIYF.

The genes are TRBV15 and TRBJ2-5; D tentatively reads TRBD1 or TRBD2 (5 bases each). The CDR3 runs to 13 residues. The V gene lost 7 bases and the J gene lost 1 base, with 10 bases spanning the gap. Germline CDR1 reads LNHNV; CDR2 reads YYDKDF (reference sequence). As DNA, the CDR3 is TGTGCCACCAAGCCGGGACCCCAAGAGACCCAGTACTTC. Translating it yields CATKPGPQETQYF.

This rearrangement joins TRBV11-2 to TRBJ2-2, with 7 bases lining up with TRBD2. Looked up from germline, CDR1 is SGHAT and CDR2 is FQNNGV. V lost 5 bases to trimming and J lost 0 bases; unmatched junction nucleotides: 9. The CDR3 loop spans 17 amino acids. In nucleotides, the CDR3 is TGTGCCAGCAGCCTAGTGGTCGGACTAGCGAACACCGGGGAGCTGTTTTTT. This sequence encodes CASSLVVGLANTGELFF. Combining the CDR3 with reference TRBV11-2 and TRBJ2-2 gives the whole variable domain EAGVAQSPRYKIIEKRQSVAFWCNPISGHATLYWYQQILGQGPKLLIQFQNNGVVDDSQLPKDRFSAERLKGVDSTLKIQPAKLEDSAVYLCASSLVVGLANTGELFFGEGSRLTVL.

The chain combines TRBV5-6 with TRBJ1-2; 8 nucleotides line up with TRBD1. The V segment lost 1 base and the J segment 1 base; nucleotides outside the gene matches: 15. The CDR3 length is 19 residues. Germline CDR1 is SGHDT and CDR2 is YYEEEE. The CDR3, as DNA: TGTGCCAGCAGCTTGATTTTCCCCCGGACAGGGCGACATAACTATGGCTACACCTTC. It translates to CASSLIFPRTGRHNYGYTF.

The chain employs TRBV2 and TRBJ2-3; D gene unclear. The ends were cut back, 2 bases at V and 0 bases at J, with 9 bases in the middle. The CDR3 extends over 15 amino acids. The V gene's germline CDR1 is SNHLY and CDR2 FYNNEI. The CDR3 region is CASSEISGSTDTQYF. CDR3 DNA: TGTGCCAGCAGTGAAATTAGTGGTAGCACAGATACGCAGTATTTT.

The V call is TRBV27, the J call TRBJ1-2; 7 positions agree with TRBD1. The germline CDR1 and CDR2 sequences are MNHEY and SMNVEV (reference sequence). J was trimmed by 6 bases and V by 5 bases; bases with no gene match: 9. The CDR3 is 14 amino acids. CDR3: CASSPQTGPHGYTF. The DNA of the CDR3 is TGTGCCAGCAGTCCCCAGACAGGGCCCCATGGCTACACCTTC.

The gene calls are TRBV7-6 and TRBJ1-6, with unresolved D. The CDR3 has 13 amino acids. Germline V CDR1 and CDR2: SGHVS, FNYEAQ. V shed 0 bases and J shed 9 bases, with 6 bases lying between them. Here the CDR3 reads CASSLASFSPLHF. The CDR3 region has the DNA TGTGCCAGCAGCTTAGCCAGCTTTTCACCCCTCCACTTT.

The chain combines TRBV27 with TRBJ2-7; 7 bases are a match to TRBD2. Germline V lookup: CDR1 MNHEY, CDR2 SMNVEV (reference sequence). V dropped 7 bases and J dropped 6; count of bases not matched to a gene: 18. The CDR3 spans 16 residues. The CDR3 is CASTSLQAGIIREQYF. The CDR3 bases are TGTGCCAGCACATCCCTCCAAGCGGGAATTATTCGCGAGCAGTACTTC.